The clone carrying this T cell receptor beta chain was detected only once. Germline V gene data show CDR1 as MDHEN and CDR2 as SYDVKM. The CDR3 sequence is 12 residues long. V lost 6 bases to trimming and J lost 13 bases, with 13 bases between them. This sample is drawn from a study of blood T cell repertoires in COVID-19. Study background: Spain, Italy and the United States supplied samples that represented acute and convalescent COVID-19. PBMCs, B-cell-depleted T cells, or T cells provided the cDNA or gDNA that made up the material.

In the authors' workflow: Reference gene primer amplification yielded estimated nucleated cell counts. TCRdb's copy holds only in-frame clones and misses some; the assay was immunoSEQ multiplex PCR. V and J calls and clone size are as listed in that table; D and trimming were resolved from the DNA. The sample includes about 180,000 clones, approximately 86% seen only once; the top ten take under 3%. The chain is built from TRBV28 and TRBJ1-6; D is unresolved. The TCR was taken from a woman aged 25 to 39 with active or convalescent COVID-19. Sequenced material: peripheral blood. In nucleotides, the CDR3 is TGTGCCAGCAGAAAGACGGGTTCGCCCCTCCACTTT. It codes for CASRKTGSPLHF.